One sample yielded the 2 T cell receptor beta chains listed below, sequenced in a study of cytomegalovirus exposure and HLA in healthy donors. A multiplex PCR was run with 60 Vbeta primers and 13 Jbeta primers. Sequencing used immunoSEQ multiplex PCR; TCRdb keeps in-frame clones, though not all of them. This sample has about 170,000 clones, with roughly three quarters found just once. Material for sequencing was PBMCs. The origin of the receptors is a man aged 40-50 years in good health and CMV-seropositive.

This clone was detected only a few times. The chain links TRBV20-1 to TRBJ2-3; D ambiguous. There are 10 residues in the CDR3. Germline V gives CDR1 DFQATT, CDR2 SNEGSKA (reference sequence). V was shortened by 5 bases and J by 6 bases, with 6 bases between the two germline ends. DNA of the CDR3: TGCAGTGCTTATCGGGATACGCAGTATTTT. This sequence encodes CSAYRDTQYF.

The chain has TRBV2 and TRBJ1-1; D possibly corresponds to TRBD1 (5 bases). The V gene's germline CDR1 is SNHLY and CDR2 FYNNEI. The CDR3 extends over 12 amino acids. The V gene lost 6 bases and the J gene lost 10 bases, with 15 bases spanning the gap. CDR3 amino acids: CASSPPSQGAFF. CDR3 DNA: TGTGCCAGCAGCCCCCCCTCTCAGGGAGCTTTCTTT.